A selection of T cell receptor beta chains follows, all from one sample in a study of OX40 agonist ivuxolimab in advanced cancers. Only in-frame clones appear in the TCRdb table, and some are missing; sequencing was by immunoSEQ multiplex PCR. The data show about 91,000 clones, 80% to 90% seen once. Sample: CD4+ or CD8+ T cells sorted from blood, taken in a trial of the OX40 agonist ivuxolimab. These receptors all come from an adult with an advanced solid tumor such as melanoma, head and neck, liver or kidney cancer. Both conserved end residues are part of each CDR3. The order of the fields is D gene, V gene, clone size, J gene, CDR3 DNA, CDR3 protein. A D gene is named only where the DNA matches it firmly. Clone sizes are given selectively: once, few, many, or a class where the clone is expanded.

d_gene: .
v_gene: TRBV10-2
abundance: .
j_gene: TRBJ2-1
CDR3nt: TGCGCCAGCAGGTTAGCGGTCTACAATGAGCAGTTCTTC
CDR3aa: CASRLAVYNEQFF

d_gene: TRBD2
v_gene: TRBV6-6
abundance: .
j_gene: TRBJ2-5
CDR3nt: TGTGCCAGCAGTTACGGCGGGACTAGCGGACAAGAGACCCAGTACTTC
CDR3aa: CASSYGGTSGQETQYF

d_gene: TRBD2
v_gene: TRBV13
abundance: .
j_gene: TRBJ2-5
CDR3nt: TGTGCCAGCAGCCCCAGCACTAGCGGGAGGGCCTCTGGGACCCAGTACTTC
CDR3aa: CASSPSTSGRASGTQYF

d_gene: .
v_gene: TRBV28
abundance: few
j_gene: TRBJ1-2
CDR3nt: TGTGCCAGCACCTCGCAACTCGGAGGGTATAGTTATTATGGCTACACCTTC
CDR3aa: CASTSQLGGYSYYGYTF

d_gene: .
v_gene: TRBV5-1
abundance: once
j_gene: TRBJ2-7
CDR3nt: TGCGCCAGCAGCTTGTCAGGTGGCACTTCCTACGAGCAGTACTTC
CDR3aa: CASSLSGGTSYEQYF

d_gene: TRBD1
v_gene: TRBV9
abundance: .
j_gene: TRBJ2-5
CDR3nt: TGTGCCAGCAGCGTCCTGGGGACAGCGGAAGAGACCCAGTACTTC
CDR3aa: CASSVLGTAEETQYF

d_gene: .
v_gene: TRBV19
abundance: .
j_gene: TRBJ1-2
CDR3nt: TGTGCCAGTAGTTGGGGGAACTATGGCTACACCTTC
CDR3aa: CASSWGNYGYTF

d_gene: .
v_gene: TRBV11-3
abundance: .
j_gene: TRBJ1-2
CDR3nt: TGTGCCAGCAGCCCCGGAAGCCCCGGCTACTATGGCTACACCTTC
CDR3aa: CASSPGSPGYYGYTF

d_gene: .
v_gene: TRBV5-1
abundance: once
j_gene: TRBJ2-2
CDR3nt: TGCGCCAGCAGCTTGGAGGCAGCGAACACCGGGGAGCTGTTTTTT
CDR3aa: CASSLEAANTGELFF

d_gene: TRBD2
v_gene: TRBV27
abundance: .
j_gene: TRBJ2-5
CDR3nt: TGTGCCAGCAGTTTATCCGGCGGGAGGGCCCGGGAGACCCAGTACTTC
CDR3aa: CASSLSGGRARETQYF

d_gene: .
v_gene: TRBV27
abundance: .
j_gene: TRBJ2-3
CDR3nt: TGTGCCTCTCGCGGGGCCGATACAGATACGCAGTATTTT
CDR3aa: CASRGADTDTQYF

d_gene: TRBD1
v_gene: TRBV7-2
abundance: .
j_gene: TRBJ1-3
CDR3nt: TGTGCCAGCAGCTCGCACAGGGGTCCTGGAAACACCATATATTTT
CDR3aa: CASSSHRGPGNTIYF

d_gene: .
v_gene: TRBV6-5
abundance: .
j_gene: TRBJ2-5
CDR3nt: TGTGCCAGCAGTTACGGGGTGGAAGAGACCCAGTACTTC
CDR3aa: CASSYGVEETQYF

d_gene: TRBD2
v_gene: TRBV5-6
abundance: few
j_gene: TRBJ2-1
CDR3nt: TGTGCCAGCAGCTTCTCCCCGGGGGGGATCACTGAGCAGTTCTTC
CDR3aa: CASSFSPGGITEQFF

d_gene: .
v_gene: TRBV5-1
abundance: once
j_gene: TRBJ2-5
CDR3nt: TGCGCCAGCAGACCTGGGAGCGGAGAGACCCAGTACTTC
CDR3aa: CASRPGSGETQYF

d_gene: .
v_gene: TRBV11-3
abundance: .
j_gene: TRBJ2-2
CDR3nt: TGTGCCAGCAGCTTAGTGCGCGGCGGGGAGCTGTTTTTT
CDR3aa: CASSLVRGGELFF

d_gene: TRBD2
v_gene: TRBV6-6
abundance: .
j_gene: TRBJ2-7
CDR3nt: TGTGCCAGCAGTAAGGTCCCGAGCGGGACCTACGAGCAGTACTTC
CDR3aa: CASSKVPSGTYEQYF

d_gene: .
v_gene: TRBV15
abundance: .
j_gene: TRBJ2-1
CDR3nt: TGTGCCACCAGCAGAGAAACCCCCGGGACGGATGAGCAGTTCTTC
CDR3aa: CATSRETPGTDEQFF

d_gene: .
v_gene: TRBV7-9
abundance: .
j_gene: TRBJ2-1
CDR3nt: TGTGCCAGCAGCCCAATTCATGAGCAGTTCTTC
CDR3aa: CASSPIHEQFF

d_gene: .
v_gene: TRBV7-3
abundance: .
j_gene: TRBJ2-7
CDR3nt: TGTGCCAGCAGCTTAAGACCCTCCTACGAGCAGTACTTC
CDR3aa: CASSLRPSYEQYF

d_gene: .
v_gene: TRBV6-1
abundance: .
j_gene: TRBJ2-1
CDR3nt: TGTGCCAGTAGTCAGGTGGGGGGCTCCTACAATGAGCAGTTCTTC
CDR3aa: CASSQVGGSYNEQFF

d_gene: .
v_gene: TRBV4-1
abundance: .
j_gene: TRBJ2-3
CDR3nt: TGCGCCAGCAGCCAAGATTATGGGGAAAGCACAGATACGCAGTATTTT
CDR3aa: CASSQDYGESTDTQYF

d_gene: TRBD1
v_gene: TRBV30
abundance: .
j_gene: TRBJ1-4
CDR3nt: TGTGCCTGGAGAAGACCGGGACAGGGGAATGAAAAACTGTTTTTT
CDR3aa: CAWRRPGQGNEKLFF

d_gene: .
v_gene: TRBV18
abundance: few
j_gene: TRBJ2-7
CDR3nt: TGTGCCAGCTCACCATTTCGGGCAGGCGTTAGCGAGCAGTACTTC
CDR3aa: CASSPFRAGVSEQYF

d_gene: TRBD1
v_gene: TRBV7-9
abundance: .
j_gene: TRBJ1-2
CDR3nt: TGTGCCAGCAGCTTGACAGGGAGTTCCTATGGCTACACCTTC
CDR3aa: CASSLTGSSYGYTF

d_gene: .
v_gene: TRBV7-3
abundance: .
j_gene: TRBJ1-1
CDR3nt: TGTGCCAGCAGGCGTAATCAGGACACTGAAGCTTTCTTT
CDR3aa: CASRRNQDTEAFF

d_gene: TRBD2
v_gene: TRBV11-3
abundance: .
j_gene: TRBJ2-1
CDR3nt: TGTGCCAGCAGCTACGAGTCTTTAGCGGGGACGGGGAGTGAGCAGTTCTTC
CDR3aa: CASSYESLAGTGSEQFF

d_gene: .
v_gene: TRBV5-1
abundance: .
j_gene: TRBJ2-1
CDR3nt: TGCGCCAGCAGCTTTCGGTGGGGCTCCTACAATGAGCAGTTCTTC
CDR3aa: CASSFRWGSYNEQFF

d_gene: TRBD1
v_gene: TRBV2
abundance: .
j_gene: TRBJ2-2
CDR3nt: TGTGCCAGCAGTGAGGGACAGGCGAACACCGGGGAGCTGTTTTTT
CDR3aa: CASSEGQANTGELFF

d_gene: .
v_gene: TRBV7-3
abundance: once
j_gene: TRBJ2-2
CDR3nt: TGTGCCAGCAGCTCGGCCCGGGGAACCGGGGAGCTGTTTTTT
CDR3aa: CASSSARGTGELFF

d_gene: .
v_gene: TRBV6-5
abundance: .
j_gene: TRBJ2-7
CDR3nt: TGTGCCAGCAGAGATAATCAGGGGGGGGCCTACGAGCAGTACTTC
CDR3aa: CASRDNQGGAYEQYF

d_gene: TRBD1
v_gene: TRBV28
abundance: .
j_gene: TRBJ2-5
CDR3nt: TGTGCCAGCAGCAGACAGGGACAAGAGACCCAGTACTTC
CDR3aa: CASSRQGQETQYF

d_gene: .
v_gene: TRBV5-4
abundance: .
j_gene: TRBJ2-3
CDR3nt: TGTGCCAGCAGCTTCGGCGGGGTTAGCACAGATACGCAGTATTTT
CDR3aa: CASSFGGVSTDTQYF

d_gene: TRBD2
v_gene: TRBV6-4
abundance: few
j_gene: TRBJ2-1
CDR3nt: TGTGCCAGCAATCTAGCGGGAGAGGGGTACAATGAGCAGTTCTTC
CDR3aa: CASNLAGEGYNEQFF

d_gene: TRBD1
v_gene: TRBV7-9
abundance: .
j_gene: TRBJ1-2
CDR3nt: TGTGCCAGCAGTCGGACAGGAGACGGCTACACCTTC
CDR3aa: CASSRTGDGYTF

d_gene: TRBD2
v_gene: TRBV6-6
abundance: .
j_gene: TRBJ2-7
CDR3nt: TGTGCCAGCAGTTACGCCGGGACTAGTTATTACGAGCAGTACTTC
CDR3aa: CASSYAGTSYYEQYF

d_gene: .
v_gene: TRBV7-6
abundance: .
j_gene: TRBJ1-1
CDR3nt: TGTGCCAGCAGCTTAGTAGGGGGGGCTGGGATGAACACTGAAGCTTTCTTT
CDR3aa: CASSLVGGAGMNTEAFF

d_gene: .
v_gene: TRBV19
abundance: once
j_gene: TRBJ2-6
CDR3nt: TGTGCCAGTAGTATCGGGTCTGGGGCCAACGTCCTGACTTTC
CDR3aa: CASSIGSGANVLTF

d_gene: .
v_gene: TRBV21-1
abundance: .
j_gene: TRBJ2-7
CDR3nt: TGTGCCAGCAGCAAGACAGGATCCTACGAGCAGTACTTC
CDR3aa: CASSKTGSYEQYF

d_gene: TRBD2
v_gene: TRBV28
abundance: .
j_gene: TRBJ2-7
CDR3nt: TGTGCCAGCAGTTTGGTCGGATCTTGGACTAGCGGGAGTCAGGCCGAGCAGTACTTC
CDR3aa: CASSLVGSWTSGSQAEQYF

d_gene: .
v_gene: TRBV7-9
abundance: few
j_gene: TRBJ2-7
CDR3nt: TGTGCCAGTGGGACCGAATTGAGCTCCTACGAGCAGTACTTC
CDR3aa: CASGTELSSYEQYF

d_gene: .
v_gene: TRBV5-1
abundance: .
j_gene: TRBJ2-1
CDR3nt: TGCGCCAGCAGCTTGAGAACGGGAGAGGTCTACAATGAGCAGTTCTTC
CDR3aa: CASSLRTGEVYNEQFF